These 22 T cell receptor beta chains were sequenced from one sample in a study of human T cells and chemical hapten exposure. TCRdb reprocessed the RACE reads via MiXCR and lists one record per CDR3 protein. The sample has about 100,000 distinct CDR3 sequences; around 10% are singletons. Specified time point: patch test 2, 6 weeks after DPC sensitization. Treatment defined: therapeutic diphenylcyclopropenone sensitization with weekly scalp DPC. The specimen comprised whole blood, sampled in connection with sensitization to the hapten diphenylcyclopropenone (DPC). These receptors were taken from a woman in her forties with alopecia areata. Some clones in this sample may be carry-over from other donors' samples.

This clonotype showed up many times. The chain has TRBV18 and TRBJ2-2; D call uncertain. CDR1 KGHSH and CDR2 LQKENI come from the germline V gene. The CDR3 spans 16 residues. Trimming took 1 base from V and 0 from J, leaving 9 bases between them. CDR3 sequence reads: CASSPLATPNTGELFF. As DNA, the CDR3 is TGTGCCAGCTCACCACTCGCCACACCGAACACCGGGGAGCTGTTTTTT. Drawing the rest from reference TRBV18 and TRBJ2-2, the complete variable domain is NAGVMQNPRHLVRRRGQEARLRCSPMKGHSHVYWYRQLPEEGLKFMVYLQKENIIDESGMPKERFSAEFPKEGPSILRIQQVVRGDSAAYFCASSPLATPNTGELFFGEGSRLTVL.

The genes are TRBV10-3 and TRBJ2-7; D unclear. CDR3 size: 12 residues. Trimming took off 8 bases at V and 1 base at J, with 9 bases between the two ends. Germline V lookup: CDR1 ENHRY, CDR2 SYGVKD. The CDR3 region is CAIGKGSYEQYF. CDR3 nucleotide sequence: TGTGCCATCGGTAAGGGTTCCTACGAGCAGTACTTC.

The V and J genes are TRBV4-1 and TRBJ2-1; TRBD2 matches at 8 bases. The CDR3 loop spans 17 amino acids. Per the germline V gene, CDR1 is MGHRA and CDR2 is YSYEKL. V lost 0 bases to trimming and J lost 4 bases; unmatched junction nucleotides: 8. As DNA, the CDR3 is TGCGCCAGCAGCCAAGATCCGAGCGGGAGTGCTTACAATGAGCAGTTCTTC. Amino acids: CASSQDPSGSAYNEQFF.

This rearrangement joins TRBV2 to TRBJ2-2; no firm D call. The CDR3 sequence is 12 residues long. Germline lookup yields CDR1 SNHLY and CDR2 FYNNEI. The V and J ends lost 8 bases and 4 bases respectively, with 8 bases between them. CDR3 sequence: CASPDATGELFF. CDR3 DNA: TGTGCCAGCCCCGACGCCACCGGGGAGCTGTTTTTT.

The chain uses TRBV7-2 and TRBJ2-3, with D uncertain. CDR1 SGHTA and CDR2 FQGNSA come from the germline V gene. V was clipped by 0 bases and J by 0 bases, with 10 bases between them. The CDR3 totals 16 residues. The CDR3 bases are TGTGCCAGCAGCTTAGCGCCCCTCATTAGCACAGATACGCAGTATTTT. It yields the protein CASSLAPLISTDTQYF.

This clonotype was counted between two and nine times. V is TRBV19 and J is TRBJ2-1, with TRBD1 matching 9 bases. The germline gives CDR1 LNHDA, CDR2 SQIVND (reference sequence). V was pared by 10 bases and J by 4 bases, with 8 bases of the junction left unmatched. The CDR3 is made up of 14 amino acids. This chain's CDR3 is CATGQGLRYNEQFF. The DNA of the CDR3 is TGTGCCACCGGACAGGGGTTGAGGTACAATGAGCAGTTCTTC. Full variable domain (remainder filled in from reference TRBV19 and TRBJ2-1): DGGITQSPKYLFRKEGQNVTLSCEQNLNHDAMYWYRQDPGQGLRLIYYSQIVNDFQKGDIAEGYSVSREKKESFPLTVTSAQKNPTAFYLCATGQGLRYNEQFFGPGTRLTVL.

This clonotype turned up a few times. In DNA form, the CDR3 reads TGTGCCAGCAGTTTATTGGGGAGCGGGAACACCGGGGAGCTGTTTTTT. This encodes CASSLLGSGNTGELFF. This chain links TRBV27 with TRBJ2-2, with a tentative D call TRBD2 (5 bases). The CDR3 is made up of 16 amino acids. Germline CDR1 reads MNHEY; CDR2 reads SMNVEV (reference sequence). V gave up 1 base and J gave up 1 base, with 10 bases separating them.

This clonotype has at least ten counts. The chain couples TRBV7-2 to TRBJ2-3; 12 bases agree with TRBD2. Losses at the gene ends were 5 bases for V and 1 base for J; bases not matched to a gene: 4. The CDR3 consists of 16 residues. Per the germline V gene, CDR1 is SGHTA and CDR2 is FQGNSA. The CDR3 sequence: CASSQLAGGGTDTQYF. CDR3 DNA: TGTGCCAGCAGCCAGCTAGCGGGAGGGGGCACAGATACGCAGTATTTT.

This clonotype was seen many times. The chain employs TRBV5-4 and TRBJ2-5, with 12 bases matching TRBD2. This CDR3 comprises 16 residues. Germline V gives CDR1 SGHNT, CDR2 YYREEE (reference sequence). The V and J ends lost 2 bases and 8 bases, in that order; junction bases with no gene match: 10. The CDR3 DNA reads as TGTGCCAGCAGCTTTTTCCTAGCGGGGGGGATAGAAACCCAGTACTTC. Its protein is CASSFFLAGGIETQYF.

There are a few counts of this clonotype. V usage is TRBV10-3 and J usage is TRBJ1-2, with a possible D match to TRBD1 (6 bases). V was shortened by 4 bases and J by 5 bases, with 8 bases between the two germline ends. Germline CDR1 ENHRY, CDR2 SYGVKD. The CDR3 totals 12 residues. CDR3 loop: CAISGQDYGYTF. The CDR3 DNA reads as TGTGCCATCAGTGGACAGGATTATGGCTACACCTTC.

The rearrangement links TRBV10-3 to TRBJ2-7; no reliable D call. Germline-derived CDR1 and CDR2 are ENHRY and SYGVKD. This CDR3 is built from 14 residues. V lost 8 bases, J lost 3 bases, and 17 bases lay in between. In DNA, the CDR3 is TGTGCCATCGGGAAGTGGATAGAAGACTACGAGCAGTACTTC. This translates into CAIGKWIEDYEQYF.

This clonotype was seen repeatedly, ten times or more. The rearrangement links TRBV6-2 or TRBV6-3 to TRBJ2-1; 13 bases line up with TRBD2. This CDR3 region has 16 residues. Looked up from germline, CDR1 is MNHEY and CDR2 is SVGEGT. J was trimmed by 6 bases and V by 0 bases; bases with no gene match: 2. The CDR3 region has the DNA TGTGCCAGCAGTTACTCCGGGACTAGCGGGACCAATGAGCAGTTCTTC. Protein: CASSYSGTSGTNEQFF.

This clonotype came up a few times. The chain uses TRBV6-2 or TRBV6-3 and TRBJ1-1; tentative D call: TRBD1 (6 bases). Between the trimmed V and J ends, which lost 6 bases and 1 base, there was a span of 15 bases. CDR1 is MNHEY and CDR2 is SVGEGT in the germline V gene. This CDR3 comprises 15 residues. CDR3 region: CASSLFGGPNTEAFF. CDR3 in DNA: TGTGCCAGCAGCCTCTTTGGGGGGCCGAACACTGAAGCTTTCTTT.

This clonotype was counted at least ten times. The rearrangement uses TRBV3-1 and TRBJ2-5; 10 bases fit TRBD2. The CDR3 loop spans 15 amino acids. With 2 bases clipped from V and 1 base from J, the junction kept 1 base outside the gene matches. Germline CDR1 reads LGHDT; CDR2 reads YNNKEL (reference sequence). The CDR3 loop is CASSQLAGAQETQYF. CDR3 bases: TGTGCCAGCAGCCAACTAGCGGGAGCCCAAGAGACCCAGTACTTC.

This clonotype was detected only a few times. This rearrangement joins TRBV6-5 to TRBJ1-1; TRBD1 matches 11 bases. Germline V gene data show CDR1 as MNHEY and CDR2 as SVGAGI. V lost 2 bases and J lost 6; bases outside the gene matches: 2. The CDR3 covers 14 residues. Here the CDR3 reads CASSYTGQGAEAFF. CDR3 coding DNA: TGTGCCAGCAGTTACACGGGACAGGGGGCTGAAGCTTTCTTT.

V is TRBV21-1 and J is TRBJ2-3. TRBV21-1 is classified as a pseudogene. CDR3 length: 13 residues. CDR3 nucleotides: TGTGCCAGCAGCAAGGAGAGAACAGATACGCAGTATTTT. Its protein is CASSKERTDTQYF.

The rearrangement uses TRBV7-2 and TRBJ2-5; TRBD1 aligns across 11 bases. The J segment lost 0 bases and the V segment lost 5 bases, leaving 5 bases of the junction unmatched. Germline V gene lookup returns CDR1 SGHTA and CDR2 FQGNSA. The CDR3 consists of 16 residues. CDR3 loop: CASSPGTGGNQETQYF. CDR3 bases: TGTGCCAGCAGCCCCGGGACAGGGGGTAACCAAGAGACCCAGTACTTC.

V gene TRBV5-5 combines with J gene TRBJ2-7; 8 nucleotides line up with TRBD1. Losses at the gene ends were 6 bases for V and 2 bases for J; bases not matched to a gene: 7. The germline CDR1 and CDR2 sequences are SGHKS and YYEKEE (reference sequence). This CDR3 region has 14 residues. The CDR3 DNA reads TGTGCCAGCACCCCCGGACAGGGCCCCTACGAGCAGTACTTC. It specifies CASTPGQGPYEQYF.

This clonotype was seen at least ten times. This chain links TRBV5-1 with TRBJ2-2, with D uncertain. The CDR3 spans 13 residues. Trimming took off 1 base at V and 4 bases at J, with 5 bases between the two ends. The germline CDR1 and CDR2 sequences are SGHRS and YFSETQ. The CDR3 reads CASSLSVTGELFF. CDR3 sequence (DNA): TGCGCCAGCAGCTTGAGCGTCACCGGGGAGCTGTTTTTT.

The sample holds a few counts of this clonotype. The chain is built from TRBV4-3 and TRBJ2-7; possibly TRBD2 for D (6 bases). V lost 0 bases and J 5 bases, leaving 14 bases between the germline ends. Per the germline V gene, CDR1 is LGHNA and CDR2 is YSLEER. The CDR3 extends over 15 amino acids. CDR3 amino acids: CASSQELSGAHEQYF. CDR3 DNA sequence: TGCGCCAGCAGCCAAGAGCTGTCGGGAGCTCACGAGCAGTACTTC.

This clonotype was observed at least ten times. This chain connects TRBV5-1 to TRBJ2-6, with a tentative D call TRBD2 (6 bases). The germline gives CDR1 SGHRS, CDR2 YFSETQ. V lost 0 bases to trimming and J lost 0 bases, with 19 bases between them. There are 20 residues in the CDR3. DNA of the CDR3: TGCGCCAGCAGCTTGGCCGGGACTCTACCGGTTAGCTCTGGGGCCAACGTCCTGACTTTC. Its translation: CASSLAGTLPVSSGANVLTF.

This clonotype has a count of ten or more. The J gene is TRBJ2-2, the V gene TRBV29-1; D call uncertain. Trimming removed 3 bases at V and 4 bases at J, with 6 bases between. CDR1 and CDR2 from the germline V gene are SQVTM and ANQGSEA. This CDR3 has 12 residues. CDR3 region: CSVERSTGELFF. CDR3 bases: TGCAGCGTTGAGCGGAGCACCGGGGAGCTGTTTTTT.